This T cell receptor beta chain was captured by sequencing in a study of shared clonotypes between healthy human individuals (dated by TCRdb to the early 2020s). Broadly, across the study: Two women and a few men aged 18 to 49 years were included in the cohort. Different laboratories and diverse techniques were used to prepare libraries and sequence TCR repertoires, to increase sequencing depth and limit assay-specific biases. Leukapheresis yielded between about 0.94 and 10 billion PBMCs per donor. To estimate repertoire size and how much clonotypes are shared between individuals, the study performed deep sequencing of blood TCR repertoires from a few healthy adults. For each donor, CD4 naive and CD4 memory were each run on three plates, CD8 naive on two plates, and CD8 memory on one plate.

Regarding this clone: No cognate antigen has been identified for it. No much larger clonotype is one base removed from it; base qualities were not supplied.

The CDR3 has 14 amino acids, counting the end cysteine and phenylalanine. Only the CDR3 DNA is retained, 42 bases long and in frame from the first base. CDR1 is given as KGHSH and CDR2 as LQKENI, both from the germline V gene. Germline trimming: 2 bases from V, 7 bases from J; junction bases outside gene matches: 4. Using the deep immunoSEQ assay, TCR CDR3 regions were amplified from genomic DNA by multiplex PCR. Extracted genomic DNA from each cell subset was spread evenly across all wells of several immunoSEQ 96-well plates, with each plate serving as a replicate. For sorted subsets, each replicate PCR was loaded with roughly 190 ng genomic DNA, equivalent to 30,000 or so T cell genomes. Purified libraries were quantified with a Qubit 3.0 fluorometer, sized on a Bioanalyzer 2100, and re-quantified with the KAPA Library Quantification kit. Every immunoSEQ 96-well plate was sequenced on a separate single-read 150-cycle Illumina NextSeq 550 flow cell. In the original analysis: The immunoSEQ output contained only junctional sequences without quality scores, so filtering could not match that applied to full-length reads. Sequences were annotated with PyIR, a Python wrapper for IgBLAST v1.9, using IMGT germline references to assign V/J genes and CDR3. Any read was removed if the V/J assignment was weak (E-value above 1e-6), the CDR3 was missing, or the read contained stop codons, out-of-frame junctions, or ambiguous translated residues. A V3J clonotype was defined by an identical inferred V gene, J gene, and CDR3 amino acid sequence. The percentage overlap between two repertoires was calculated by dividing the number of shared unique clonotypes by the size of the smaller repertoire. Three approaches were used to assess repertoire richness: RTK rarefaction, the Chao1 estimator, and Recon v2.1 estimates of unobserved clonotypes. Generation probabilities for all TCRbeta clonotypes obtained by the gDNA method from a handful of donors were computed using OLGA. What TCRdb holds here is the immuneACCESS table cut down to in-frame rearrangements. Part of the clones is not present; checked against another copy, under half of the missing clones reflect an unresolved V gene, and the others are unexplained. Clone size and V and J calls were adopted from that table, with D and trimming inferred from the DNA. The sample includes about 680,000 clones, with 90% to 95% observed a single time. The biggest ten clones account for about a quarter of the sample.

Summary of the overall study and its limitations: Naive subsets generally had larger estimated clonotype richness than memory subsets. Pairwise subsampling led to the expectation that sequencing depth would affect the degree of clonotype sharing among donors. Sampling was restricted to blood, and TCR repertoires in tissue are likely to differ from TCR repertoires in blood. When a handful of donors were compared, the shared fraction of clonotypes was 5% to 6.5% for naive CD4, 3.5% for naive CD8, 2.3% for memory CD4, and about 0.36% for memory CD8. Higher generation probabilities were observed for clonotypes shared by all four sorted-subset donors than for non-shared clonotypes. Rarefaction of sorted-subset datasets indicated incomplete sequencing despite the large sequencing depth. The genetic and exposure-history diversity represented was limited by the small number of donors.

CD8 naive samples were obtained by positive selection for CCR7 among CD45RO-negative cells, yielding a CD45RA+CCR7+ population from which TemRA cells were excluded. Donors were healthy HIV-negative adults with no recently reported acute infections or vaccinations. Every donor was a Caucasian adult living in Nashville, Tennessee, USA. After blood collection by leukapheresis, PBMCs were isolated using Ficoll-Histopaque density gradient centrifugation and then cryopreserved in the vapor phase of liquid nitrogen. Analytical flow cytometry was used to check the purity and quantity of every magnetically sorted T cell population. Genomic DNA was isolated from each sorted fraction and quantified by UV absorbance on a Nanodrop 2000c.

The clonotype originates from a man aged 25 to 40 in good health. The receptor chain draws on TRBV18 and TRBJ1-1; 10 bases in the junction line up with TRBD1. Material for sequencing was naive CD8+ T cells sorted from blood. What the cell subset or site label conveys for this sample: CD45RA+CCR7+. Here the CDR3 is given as CASSPDRGQNEAFF. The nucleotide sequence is TGTGCCAGCTCACCAGACAGGGGGCAAAATGAAGCTTTCTTT.